One and the same sample provided the 12 T cell receptor beta chains below, sequenced in a study of blood T cell repertoires in COVID-19. Data came from immunoSEQ multiplex PCR; TCRdb stores just in-frame clones and leaves some out. The profile shows about 290,000 clones, around 92% of them singletons. The source material was peripheral blood. The receptors derive from a woman in her 30s with COVID-19, enrolled during active disease.

J is TRBJ2-5 and V is TRBV5-1; D perhaps matches TRBD2 (5 bases). The CDR3 length is 13 residues. Trimming pared 2 bases from V and 1 base from J, leaving 6 bases between. Germline V gene lookup returns CDR1 SGHRS and CDR2 YFSETQ. CDR3 DNA sequence: TGCGCCAGCAGCTTCACTAGCCAAGAGACCCAGTACTTC. Translated, it gives CASSFTSQETQYF.

The chain has TRBV28 and TRBJ1-2; D possibly corresponds to TRBD1 (5 bases). Germline V CDR1 and CDR2: MDHEN, SYDVKM. The CDR3 contains 15 residues. The V gene lost 5 bases and the J gene lost 4 bases, with 17 bases spanning the gap. DNA for the CDR3: TGTGCCAGCAGTCCCCAGGGCCACGTCGTCTATGGCTACACCTTC. Translated, it gives CASSPQGHVVYGYTF.

This chain joins TRBV5-1 and TRBJ1-2; D gene unclear. Germline CDR1 reads SGHRS; CDR2 reads YFSETQ. The CDR3 has 13 residues. Trimming shortened V by 0 bases and J by 7 bases, and 10 bases separated the two germline ends. CDR3 in DNA: TGCGCCAGCAGCTTGGAACTTGGTTCTGGCTACACCTTC. Its protein product is CASSLELGSGYTF.

The rearrangement joins TRBV6-5 to TRBJ1-5, with 8 bases fitting TRBD1. This CDR3 spans 14 amino acids. The germline gives CDR1 MNHEY, CDR2 SVGAGI. The V gene end was trimmed by 6 bases and the J gene end by 5 bases; junction bases not matched to a gene: 6. The CDR3 sequence is CASRKGQGDQPQHF. The CDR3 DNA reads as TGTGCCAGCAGGAAAGGACAGGGCGATCAGCCCCAGCATTTT.

The chain employs TRBV2 and TRBJ2-7, with D maybe TRBD2 (5 bases). CDR3 length: 14 amino acids. The V end lost 4 bases, the J end lost 3 bases, and 13 bases lay between the germline ends. Germline CDR1 and CDR2: SNHLY and FYNNEI. CDR3 loop: CASSAAMRVYEQYF. CDR3 DNA: TGTGCCAGCAGTGCTGCGATGAGGGTCTACGAGCAGTACTTC.

V is TRBV7-2 and J is TRBJ2-7; 9 bases align to TRBD2. The CDR3 is 15 amino acids. With 6 bases clipped from V and 2 bases from J, the junction kept 8 bases outside the gene matches. Germline loops: CDR1 SGHTA, CDR2 FQGNSA. The CDR3 is CASRTQSGGTYEQYF. The CDR3 DNA reads as TGTGCCAGCAGGACACAAAGCGGGGGGACCTACGAGCAGTACTTC.

There are a few counts of this clone. The chain carries TRBV19 and TRBJ1-5; possibly TRBD1 for D (5 bases). Germline V gene lookup returns CDR1 LNHDA and CDR2 SQIVND (reference sequence). There are 18 residues in the CDR3. Deletions cut 4 bases from V and 3 bases from J, with 22 bases between. CDR3 in DNA: TGTGCCAGTAGTACCCTTGGGGGACGGGAGGCCTACAATCAGCCCCAGCATTTT. Translating gives CASSTLGGREAYNQPQHF.

This rearrangement joins TRBV5-8 to TRBJ2-2, with D perhaps matching TRBD1 (6 bases). V dropped 4 bases and J dropped 6 bases, with 13 bases sitting between them. From germline, CDR1 is SGHTS and CDR2 YDEGEE. CDR3 length: 14 residues. The CDR3 DNA reads as TGTGCCAGCAGCCTGAGGGGGAGCCCCGGGGAGCTGTTTTTT. Translation: CASSLRGSPGELFF.

The genes are TRBV5-1 and TRBJ2-7; no clear D gene. Germline assignment: CDR1 SGHRS and CDR2 YFSETQ. V lost 4 bases to trimming and J lost 2 bases, with 10 bases between them. The CDR3 contains 13 residues. The CDR3 sequence is CASSPVNPYEQYF. CDR3 DNA sequence: TGCGCCAGCAGCCCGGTTAACCCCTACGAGCAGTACTTC.

This clone was recorded once. The V gene is TRBV28, the J gene TRBJ2-7; 7 positions agree with TRBD1. CDR1 and CDR2 from the germline V gene are MDHEN and SYDVKM. The trim removed 6 bases at V and 2 bases at J, leaving 10 bases unmatched. The CDR3 covers 15 residues. CDR3 DNA: TGTGCCAGCAGCACCACGACAGGGTGGACCTACGAGCAGTACTTC. Protein sequence: CASSTTTGWTYEQYF.

The chain is built from TRBV29-1 and TRBJ1-2; TRBD1 aligns across 7 bases. The CDR3 has 13 residues. Germline CDR1 is SQVTM and CDR2 is ANQGSEA. J lost 4 bases, V lost 8 bases, and 10 bases had no gene match. The CDR3 region is CSHLDRTSYGYTF. The CDR3 coding sequence is TGCAGCCATTTGGACAGGACCTCCTATGGCTACACCTTC. The whole variable domain, filled in from reference TRBV29-1 and TRBJ1-2, reads SAVISQKPSRDICQRGTSLTIQCQVDSQVTMMFWYRQQPGQSLTLIATANQGSEATYESGFVIDKFPISRPNLTFSTLTVSNMSPEDSSIYLCSHLDRTSYGYTFGSGTRLTVV.

This chain uses TRBV9 with TRBJ2-5, with 7 bases fitting TRBD1. Losses at the gene ends were 4 bases for V and 5 bases for J; bases not matched to a gene: 11. Germline CDR1 SGDLS, CDR2 YYNGEE. This CDR3 is built from 15 residues. This chain's CDR3 is CASSTDGDSRETQYF. DNA for the CDR3: TGTGCCAGCAGCACAGACGGGGACAGCCGGGAGACCCAGTACTTC.